Below are 4 T cell receptor beta chains sequenced from a single sample in a study of post-analysis software for immune sequencing data. Study-wide points: Higher frequency in patients than in controls was seen for about 5 TRBV segments, with TRBV5-6, TRBV5-1 and TRBV20-1 among them.

No antigens are known for them. cDNA libraries for TCR beta contained unique molecular identifiers. TCRdb called the PCR reads again in MiXCR, with one record for every CDR3 protein. Of fewer than 850,000 distinct CDR3 sequences in the sample, 25% to 30% were seen once. The specimen was blood. The receptor source for this set is a girl aged 5 to 17 with multiple sclerosis.

The chain has TRBV28 and TRBJ2-7; the D gene is possibly TRBD2 (6 bases). CDR1 MDHEN and CDR2 SYDVKM come from the germline V gene. Trimming stripped 5 bases from V and 4 bases from J, with 15 bases between. The CDR3 extends over 14 amino acids. The CDR3: CASSPGTSVYEQYF. CDR3 in DNA: TGTGCCAGCAGTCCTGGGACTTCGGTTTACGAGCAGTACTTC.

The table lists this clonotype with many counts. The J gene is TRBJ2-1, the V gene TRBV28, with D uncertain. V lost 3 bases and J 10 bases, leaving 13 bases between the germline ends. The CDR3 spans 13 residues. CDR1 is MDHEN, CDR2 SYDVKM, per germline. The CDR3, as DNA: TGTGCCAGCAGTTTTGCCGGGTCTGGGGAGCAGTTCTTC. This gives the protein CASSFAGSGEQFF.

The chain has TRBV6-5 and TRBJ1-5; D not resolved. CDR1 and CDR2 (germline): MNHEY, SVGAGI. The CDR3 consists of 14 residues. Trimming pared 5 bases from V and 5 bases from J, leaving 13 bases between. The CDR3 region is CASSARGLYQPQHF. The DNA of the CDR3 is TGTGCCAGCAGTGCGCGGGGTCTTTATCAGCCCCAGCATTTT.

This clonotype was counted between two and nine times. This chain uses TRBV27 with TRBJ1-1; D might be TRBD1 (5 bases). The V and J ends lost 6 bases and 6 bases respectively, with 8 bases between them. The CDR3 spans 11 residues. The V gene's germline CDR1 is MNHEY and CDR2 SMNVEV (reference sequence). The CDR3 region has the DNA TGTGCCAGCAGCACAGGTTCTGAAGCTTTCTTT. This encodes CASSTGSEAFF.